The TCR beta chain under discussion was sequenced for a study of CD8+ T cells in alopecia areata. Study as a whole: The drug, oral tofacitinib, was given to treated patients at 5 to 10 mg twice daily. Study-wide results and caveats: Sequences from scalp samples also cover resident alphabeta T cells of normal skin. The study found higher clonality in lesional than normal scalp, especially in alopecia totalis/universalis.

A remark on this clone: Its antigen remains unidentified.

Punch biopsies of lesional scalp, plus peripheral blood, were taken from alopecia areata patients. V gave up 8 bases and J gave up 3 bases, with 13 bases separating them. Germline lookup yields CDR1 GTSNPN and CDR2 SVGIG (reference sequence). The CDR3 runs 13 residues. cDNA reverse transcribed from extracted RNA served as the sequencing template. Generated by immunoSEQ multiplex PCR, the TCRdb table keeps only in-frame clones and is missing some. Counted here are about 20,000 clones, approximately 70% occurring once; the ten biggest clones make up around 5.6%. The TCR originated in a human donor with alopecia areata. The sample consisted of skin, taken at week 0. The V and J genes are TRBV30 and TRBJ2-2; no definite D call. The CDR3 here is CARAGPYTGELFF. The CDR3 DNA reads as TGTGCCCGGGCCGGGCCTTACACCGGGGAGCTGTTTTTT. The whole variable domain, remainder taken from reference TRBV30 and TRBJ2-2, is SQTIHQWPATLVQPVGSPLSLECTVEGTSNPNLYWYRQAAGRGLQLLFYSVGIGQISSEVPQNLSASRPQDRQFILSSKKLLLSDSGFYLCARAGPYTGELFFGEGSRLTVL.